This is a list of T cell receptor beta chains from one sample in a study of control samples from healthy donors and cancer patients. Sequencing used immunoSEQ multiplex PCR; TCRdb keeps in-frame clones, though not all of them. This sample has over 65,000 clones, with approximately 94% found just once. Sequences were obtained from blood. The receptors derive from a woman aged 40-49 years in good health. The CDR3 runs from the conserved cysteine through the conserved F or W. The D gene is left open where the match is weak. Rows may omit the clone size; those that give it use once, few, many or a size class.

j_call: TRBJ1-4; cdr3_length: 16; v_call: TRBV7-9; d_call: -; clone_size: -; cdr3_nt: TGTGCCAGCAGCTTAGGGAAGGACGGGTCTAATGAAAAACTGTTTTTT; cdr3_aa: CASSLGKDGSNEKLFF
j_call: TRBJ1-4; cdr3_length: 14; v_call: TRBV15; d_call: -; clone_size: -; cdr3_nt: TGTGCCACCAGCAGAGATCAAACAGCAGAAAAACTGTTTTTT; cdr3_aa: CATSRDQTAEKLFF
j_call: TRBJ1-1; cdr3_length: 13; v_call: TRBV7-9; d_call: -; clone_size: -; cdr3_nt: TGTGCCAGCAGTCGAAATGGGGACACTGAAGCTTTCTTT; cdr3_aa: CASSRNGDTEAFF
j_call: TRBJ2-7; cdr3_length: 15; v_call: TRBV6-6; d_call: TRBD2; clone_size: -; cdr3_nt: TGTGCCAGCAGTTACGATCTAGCGGGAGCCTACGAGCAGTACTTC; cdr3_aa: CASSYDLAGAYEQYF
j_call: TRBJ2-2; cdr3_length: 14; v_call: TRBV7-7; d_call: -; clone_size: -; cdr3_nt: TGTGCCAGCAGCTTAGGGCAGGTCACCGGGGAGCTGTTTTTT; cdr3_aa: CASSLGQVTGELFF
j_call: TRBJ2-1; cdr3_length: 14; v_call: TRBV29-1; d_call: TRBD2; clone_size: -; cdr3_nt: TGCAGCACGACTAGCGGGGGGGCCAGGAATGAGCAGTTCTTC; cdr3_aa: CSTTSGGARNEQFF
j_call: TRBJ1-2; cdr3_length: 11; v_call: TRBV28; d_call: -; clone_size: few; cdr3_nt: TGTGCCAGCAATGATAACTATGGCTACACCTTC; cdr3_aa: CASNDNYGYTF
j_call: TRBJ1-1; cdr3_length: 14; v_call: TRBV4-1; d_call: -; clone_size: once; cdr3_nt: TGCGCCAGCAGCCATAGCGGGGCGCTGACTGAAGCTTTCTTT; cdr3_aa: CASSHSGALTEAFF
j_call: TRBJ1-1; cdr3_length: 14; v_call: TRBV6-5; d_call: -; clone_size: -; cdr3_nt: TGTGCCAGCAGACTTTCTACAGGGAACACTGAAGCTTTCTTT; cdr3_aa: CASRLSTGNTEAFF
j_call: TRBJ2-3; cdr3_length: 15; v_call: TRBV28; d_call: TRBD1; clone_size: -; cdr3_nt: TGTGCCAGCAGTTCGCCGGGACAGGGGGCAGATACGCAGTATTTT; cdr3_aa: CASSSPGQGADTQYF
j_call: TRBJ1-2; cdr3_length: 11; v_call: TRBV6-5; d_call: -; clone_size: -; cdr3_nt: TGTGCCAGCTGGGGGTTGGGGGGCTACACCTTC; cdr3_aa: CASWGLGGYTF
j_call: TRBJ2-1; cdr3_length: 15; v_call: TRBV11-3; d_call: TRBD2; clone_size: -; cdr3_nt: TGTGCCAGCAGTCCGAGACTAGCGGGAACCAATGAGCAGTTCTTC; cdr3_aa: CASSPRLAGTNEQFF
j_call: TRBJ1-6; cdr3_length: 19; v_call: TRBV28; d_call: -; clone_size: -; cdr3_nt: TGTGCCAGCAGTTTAGGAGGCCTGGCAGTCTCTCCGTATAATTCACCCCTCCACTTT; cdr3_aa: CASSLGGLAVSPYNSPLHF